This is a list of T cell receptor beta chains from one sample in a study of identical twins. TCRdb fed the 5' RACE reads into MiXCR, producing one record per CDR3 protein. The sample has a few hundred thousand distinct CDR3 sequences, 9.6% seen once. Separately, the same data were catalogued under a study of yellow fever vaccine responses in identical twins.

Sequenced: PBMCs. The receptors here all came from a woman aged 18 to 35 in good health. The CDR3 runs from the conserved cysteine through the conserved F or W.

v_gene	j_gene	CDR3aa
TRBV20-1	TRBJ2-5	CSARGVLAGVQETQYF
TRBV11-2	TRBJ2-5	CASTPGSSSGRAIWETQYF
TRBV10-3	TRBJ2-2	CAISGQGTNTGELFF
TRBV10-3	TRBJ1-1	CAISDNTEAFF
TRBV7-7	TRBJ1-1	CASSLGEGTEAFF
TRBV20-1	TRBJ2-3	CSARASGTSTDTQYF
TRBV20-1	TRBJ2-5	CSARGRGETQYF
TRBV12-3/TRBV12-4	TRBJ2-2	CASSQQITGNTGELFF
TRBV5-5	TRBJ2-2	CASSTAAGEYTGELFF
TRBV7-2	TRBJ2-3	CASSLRADTDTQYF
TRBV28	TRBJ1-2	CASSPPGTGGYDYTF
TRBV6-1	TRBJ2-1	CASTQSTSGNNEQFF
TRBV25-1	TRBJ2-2	CASSEFTSRAGELFF
TRBV30	TRBJ2-7	CAWSVGGPYEQYF
TRBV14	TRBJ2-1	CASSLLAAVTYNEQFF
TRBV27	TRBJ2-5	CASSLYPGVREETQYF
TRBV7-9	TRBJ2-3	CASSSTGNLSTDTQYF
TRBV7-6	TRBJ2-1	CASSPPGLAYNEQFF
TRBV28	TRBJ1-1	CASIEQFEAFF
TRBV11-2	TRBJ2-5	CASSFRGSQETQYF
TRBV9	TRBJ2-5	CASSVGDRGGETQYF
TRBV7-2	TRBJ2-7	CASSFGTEYEQYF
TRBV7-9	TRBJ2-1	CASSLARASGSDEQFF
TRBV7-9	TRBJ2-5	CASSSRRDRSETQYF
TRBV6-6	TRBJ2-7	CASSYLGRDEQYF
TRBV10-3	TRBJ2-7	CAISDPGQGTYEQYF
TRBV9	TRBJ2-5	CASSVQHRGGETQYF
TRBV28	TRBJ1-1	CASSGDSLTEAFF
TRBV27	TRBJ1-4	CASSLSATLGEKLFF
TRBV7-8	TRBJ1-3	CASSLTTGGNTIYF
TRBV10-2	TRBJ2-7	CASSARPGGSSYEQYF
TRBV6-1	TRBJ2-2	CASRIESTGNTGELFF
TRBV28	TRBJ2-3	CASSLESPGLAGPSTDTQYF
TRBV7-2	TRBJ2-7	CASSILGLAPPEQYF
TRBV29-1	TRBJ2-1	CSARDSLNEQFF
TRBV29-1	TRBJ2-2	CSAEHSDRNSGELFF
TRBV7-8	TRBJ2-2	CASSLAGQGAVGELFF
TRBV6-1	TRBJ2-2	CASRLTLGLAVNTGELFF
TRBV20-1	TRBJ2-7	CSARALAGGFYEQYF
TRBV5-1	TRBJ1-4	CASSLDRDSNEKLFF
TRBV20-1	TRBJ2-1	CSASGDEQFF
TRBV10-3	TRBJ2-7	CAISEKTSGYEQYF
TRBV20-1	TRBJ2-1	CSALQVGGHTYNEQFF
TRBV12-3/TRBV12-4	TRBJ2-2	CASRMGQAGELFF
TRBV4-2	TRBJ2-7	CASSVSGQGAYEQYF
TRBV4-3	TRBJ2-7	CASSHSGAEQYF
TRBV15	TRBJ1-4	CATSRDPGGGEKLFF
TRBV2	TRBJ2-7	CASSEAPQGGAYEQYF
TRBV4-2	TRBJ2-1	CASSQESSGAHNEQFF
TRBV7-9	TRBJ2-7	CASSGIGTATYEQYF
TRBV11-2	TRBJ2-3	CASTMKPVRGTGRYRDTQYF
TRBV4-1	TRBJ1-1	CASSQARGLIQETTEAFF
TRBV18	TRBJ2-2	CASSPATSGSVTGELFF
TRBV7-2	TRBJ2-5	CASSLVGGRFQETQYF